The subject of this entry is one T cell receptor beta chain. Its antigen remains unidentified. These data belong to a study of T cell responses to AZD1222 COVID-19 vaccine. Whole-study findings and limits: Possibly, clonal diversity was underestimated; donors were largely white British and included more females. Only five to seven AZD1222 recipients tested seropositive at baseline.

Sequencing was performed with immunoSEQ multiplex PCR; in TCRdb, only in-frame clones are kept and a portion is missing. Of 100,000 to 150,000 clones in the sample, around 94% were seen once. With 4 bases removed from V and 4 bases from J, the gap between germline ends came to 15 bases. CDR3 length: 15 residues. The germline CDR1 and CDR2 sequences are SGHRS and YFSETQ. V gene TRBV5-1 combines with J gene TRBJ2-1, with D perhaps TRBD2 (6 bases). Specimen: peripheral blood, collected on day 0 of AZD1222 vaccination. The source is an adult in good health. CDR3 DNA sequence: TGCGCCAGCAGCGGCGGGGACGGGCAATACAATGAGCAGTTCTTC. Its translation: CASSGGDGQYNEQFF.